Below, 5 T cell receptor beta chains from the same sample are listed, as sequenced in a study of T cell changes during pregnancy in multiple sclerosis (dated by TCRdb to the late 2010s). Receptors were amplified or captured by the immunoSEQ multiplex PCR assay. Drawn from immuneACCESS, this table holds only the in-frame rearrangements with V and J called that TCRdb kept. Clones are partly lost; checked studies trace under half to an unresolved V gene and leave the rest unexplained. In all, the sample holds 85,000 to 110,000 clones, and roughly 93% of those were seen once. The ten largest clones capture 0.75% to 0.95% of the sample. The sequencing used peripheral blood, collected after pregnancy. These TCRs come from a female donor with multiple sclerosis, enrolled in a pregnancy study.

The J gene is TRBJ1-1, the V gene TRBV19; the D gene is possibly TRBD1 (5 bases). Germline-derived CDR1 and CDR2 are LNHDA and SQIVND (reference sequence). The CDR3 consists of 14 residues. V gave up 3 bases and J gave up 11 bases, with 19 bases separating them. The CDR3 protein is CASSIPSERGVAFF. DNA of the CDR3: TGTGCCAGTAGTATTCCCTCCGAGCGGGGGGTTGCTTTCTTT.

The V gene is TRBV4-2, the J gene TRBJ1-5; D remains unclear. The CDR3 has 14 residues. Trimming shortened V by 4 bases and J by 7 bases, and 14 bases separated the two germline ends. Germline CDR1 and CDR2: LGHNA and YNFKEQ. The CDR3 nucleotides are TGTGCCAGCAGCCGACAAACCATTGAGCAGCCCCAGCATTTT. This encodes CASSRQTIEQPQHF.

The rearrangement joins TRBV7-9 to TRBJ2-1; D is perhaps TRBD2 (7 bases). CDR3 length: 16 residues. Per germline, CDR1 SEHNR and CDR2 FQNEAQ (reference sequence). V was pared by 1 base and J by 8 bases, with 18 bases between. CDR3 residues: CASSLEGGGGFDEQFF. The CDR3 coding sequence is TGTGCCAGCAGCTTAGAGGGGGGGGGAGGCTTCGATGAGCAGTTCTTC. The whole variable domain, filled in from reference TRBV7-9 and TRBJ2-1, reads DTGVSQNPRHKITKRGQNVTFRCDPISEHNRLYWYRQTLGQGPEFLTYFQNEAQLEKSRLLSDRFSAERPKGSFSTLEIQRTEQGDSAMYLCASSLEGGGGFDEQFFGPGTRLTVL.

J is TRBJ1-2 and V is TRBV6-5, with TRBD1 identical over 9 bases. Germline loops: CDR1 MNHEY, CDR2 SVGAGI. V lost 5 bases and J lost 0; bases outside the gene matches: 1. This CDR3 has 14 residues. The CDR3: CASSRQGANYGYTF. The CDR3, as DNA: TGTGCCAGCAGTAGACAGGGGGCTAACTATGGCTACACCTTC.

The chain is built from TRBV6-5 and TRBJ2-2, with a tentative D call TRBD1 (5 bases). Germline lookup yields CDR1 MNHEY and CDR2 SVGAGI. This CDR3 comprises 14 residues. Trimming stripped 0 bases from V and 5 bases from J, with 7 bases between. For the CDR3, the DNA is TGTGCCAGCAGTTACTCGACAGTAACCGGGGAGCTGTTTTTT. Residues: CASSYSTVTGELFF.